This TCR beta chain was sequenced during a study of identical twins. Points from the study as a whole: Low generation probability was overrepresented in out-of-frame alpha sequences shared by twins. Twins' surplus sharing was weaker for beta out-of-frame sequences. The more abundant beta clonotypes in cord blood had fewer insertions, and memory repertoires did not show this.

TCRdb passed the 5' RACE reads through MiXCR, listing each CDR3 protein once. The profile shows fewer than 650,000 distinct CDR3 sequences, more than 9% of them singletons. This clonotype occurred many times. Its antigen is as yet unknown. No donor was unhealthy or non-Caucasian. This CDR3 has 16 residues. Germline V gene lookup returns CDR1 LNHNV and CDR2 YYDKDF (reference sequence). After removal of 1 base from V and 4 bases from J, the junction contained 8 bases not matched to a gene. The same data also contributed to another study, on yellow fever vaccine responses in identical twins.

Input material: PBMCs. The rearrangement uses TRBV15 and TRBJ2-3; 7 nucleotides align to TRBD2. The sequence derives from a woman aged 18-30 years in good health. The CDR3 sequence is CATSRGEGGAADTQYF. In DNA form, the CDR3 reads TGTGCCACCAGCAGAGGTGAGGGAGGGGCCGCAGATACGCAGTATTTT.